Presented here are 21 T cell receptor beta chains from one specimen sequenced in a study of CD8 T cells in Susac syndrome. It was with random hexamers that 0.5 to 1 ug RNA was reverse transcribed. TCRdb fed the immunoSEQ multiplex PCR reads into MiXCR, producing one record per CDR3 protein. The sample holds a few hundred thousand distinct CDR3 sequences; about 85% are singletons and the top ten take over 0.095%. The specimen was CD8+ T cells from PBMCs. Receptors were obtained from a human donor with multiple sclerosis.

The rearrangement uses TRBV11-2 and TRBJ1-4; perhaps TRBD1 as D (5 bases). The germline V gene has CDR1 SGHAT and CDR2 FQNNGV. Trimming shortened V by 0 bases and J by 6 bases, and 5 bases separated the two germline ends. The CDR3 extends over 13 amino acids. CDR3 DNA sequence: TGTGCCAGCAGCTTAGAGGGGGATGAAAAACTGTTTTTT. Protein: CASSLEGDEKLFF.

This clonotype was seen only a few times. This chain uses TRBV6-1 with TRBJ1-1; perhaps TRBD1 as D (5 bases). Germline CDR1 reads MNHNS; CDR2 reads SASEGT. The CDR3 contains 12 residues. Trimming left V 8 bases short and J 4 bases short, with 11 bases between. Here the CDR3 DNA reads TGTGCCAGCCGTCGGGGCGCCACTGAAGCTTTCTTT. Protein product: CASRRGATEAFF.

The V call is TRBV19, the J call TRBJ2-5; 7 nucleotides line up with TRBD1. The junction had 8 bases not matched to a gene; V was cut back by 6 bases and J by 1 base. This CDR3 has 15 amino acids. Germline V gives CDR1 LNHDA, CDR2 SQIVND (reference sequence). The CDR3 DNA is TGTGCCAGTAGACAAACCAACAGGGGCCAAGAGACCCAGTACTTC. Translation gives CASRQTNRGQETQYF.

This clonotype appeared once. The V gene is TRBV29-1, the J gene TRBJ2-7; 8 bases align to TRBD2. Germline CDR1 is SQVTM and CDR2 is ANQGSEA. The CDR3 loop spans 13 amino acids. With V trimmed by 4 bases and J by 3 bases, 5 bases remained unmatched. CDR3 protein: CSVGSGSRYEQYF. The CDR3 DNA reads TGCAGCGTTGGAAGCGGGAGCCGCTACGAGCAGTACTTC.

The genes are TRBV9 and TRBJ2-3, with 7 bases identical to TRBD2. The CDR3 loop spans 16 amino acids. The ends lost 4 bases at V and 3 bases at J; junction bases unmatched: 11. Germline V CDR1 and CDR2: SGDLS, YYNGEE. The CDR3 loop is CASSSRPGGVTDTQYF. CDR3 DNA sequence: TGTGCCAGCAGCTCCCGCCCGGGGGGAGTTACAGATACGCAGTATTTT.

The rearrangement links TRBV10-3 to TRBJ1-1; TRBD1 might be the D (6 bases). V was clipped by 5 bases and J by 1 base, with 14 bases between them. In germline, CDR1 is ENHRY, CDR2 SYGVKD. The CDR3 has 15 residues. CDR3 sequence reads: CAISRTMGQNTEAFF. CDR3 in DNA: TGTGCCATCAGTCGAACCATGGGACAGAACACTGAAGCTTTCTTT.

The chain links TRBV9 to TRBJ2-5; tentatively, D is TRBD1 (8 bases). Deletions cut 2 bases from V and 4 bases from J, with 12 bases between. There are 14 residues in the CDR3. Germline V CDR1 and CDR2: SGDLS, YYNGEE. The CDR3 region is CASSVGGTGETQYF. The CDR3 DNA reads TGTGCCAGCAGCGTCGGGGGGACAGGAGAGACCCAGTACTTC.

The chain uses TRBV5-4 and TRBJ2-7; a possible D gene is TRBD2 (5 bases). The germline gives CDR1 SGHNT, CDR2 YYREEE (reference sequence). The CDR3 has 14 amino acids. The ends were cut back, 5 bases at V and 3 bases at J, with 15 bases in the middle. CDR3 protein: CASSTASGGYEQYF. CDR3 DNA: TGTGCCAGCAGTACGGCCTCAGGAGGCTACGAGCAGTACTTC.

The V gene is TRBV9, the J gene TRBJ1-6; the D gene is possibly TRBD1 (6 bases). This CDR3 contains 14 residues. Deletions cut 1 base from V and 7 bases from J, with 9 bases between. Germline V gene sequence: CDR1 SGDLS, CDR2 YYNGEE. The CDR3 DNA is TGTGCCAGCAGCGTACAGGGGTGGAATTCACCCCTCCACTTT. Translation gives CASSVQGWNSPLHF.

In nucleotides, the CDR3 is TGTGCCAGCAGTTTATCATACTACGAGCAGTACTTC. Translation gives CASSLSYYEQYF. The chain carries TRBV28 and TRBJ2-7; D is undetermined. CDR1 and CDR2 from the germline V gene are MDHEN and SYDVKM. Trimming removed 1 base from V and 3 bases from J, with 4 bases in between. CDR3 length: 12 residues.

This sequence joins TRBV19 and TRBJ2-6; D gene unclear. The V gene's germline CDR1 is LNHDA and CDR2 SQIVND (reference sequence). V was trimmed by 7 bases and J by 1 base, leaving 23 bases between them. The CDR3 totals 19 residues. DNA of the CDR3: TGTGCCAGTACCCGGTTGACTGAGGTCGGAAGATCTGGGGCCAACGTCCTGACTTTC. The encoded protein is CASTRLTEVGRSGANVLTF. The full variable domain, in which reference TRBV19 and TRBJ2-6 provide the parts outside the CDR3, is DGGITQSPKYLFRKEGQNVTLSCEQNLNHDAMYWYRQDPGQGLRLIYYSQIVNDFQKGDIAEGYSVSREKKESFPLTVTSAQKNPTAFYLCASTRLTEVGRSGANVLTFGAGSRLTVL.

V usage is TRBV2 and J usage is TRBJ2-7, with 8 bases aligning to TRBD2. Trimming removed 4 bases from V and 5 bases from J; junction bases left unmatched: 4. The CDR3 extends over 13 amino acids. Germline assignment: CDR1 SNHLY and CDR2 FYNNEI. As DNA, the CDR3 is TGTGCCAGCAGTGGACTAGCGATTCACGAGCAGTACTTC. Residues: CASSGLAIHEQYF.

The CDR3 DNA is TGTGCCAGCAGCACCGATAGGGGAGAAGAGACCCAGTACTTC. This translates into CASSTDRGEETQYF. The V call is TRBV7-2, the J call TRBJ2-5, with D perhaps matching TRBD1 or TRBD2 (5 bases each). Germline values: CDR1 SGHTA, CDR2 FQGNSA. The CDR3 extends over 14 amino acids. V was shortened by 5 bases and J by 3 bases, with 13 bases between the two germline ends.

The CDR3 loop reads CASSTLREGSSGNTIYF. Written as DNA, the CDR3 is TGTGCCAGCAGCACTCTCCGAGAGGGTTCCTCTGGAAACACCATATATTTT. The chain joins TRBV9 to TRBJ1-3; no reliable D call. Trimming took off 4 bases at V and 0 bases at J, with 17 bases between the two ends. The germline CDR1 and CDR2 sequences are SGDLS and YYNGEE. The CDR3 length is 17 residues.

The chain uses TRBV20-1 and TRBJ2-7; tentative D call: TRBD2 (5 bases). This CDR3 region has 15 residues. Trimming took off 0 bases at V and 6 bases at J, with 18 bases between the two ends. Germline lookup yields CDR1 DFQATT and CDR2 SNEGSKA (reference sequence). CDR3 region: CSARDIATPETEQYF. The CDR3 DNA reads TGCAGTGCTAGAGATATAGCGACACCTGAAACCGAGCAGTACTTC.

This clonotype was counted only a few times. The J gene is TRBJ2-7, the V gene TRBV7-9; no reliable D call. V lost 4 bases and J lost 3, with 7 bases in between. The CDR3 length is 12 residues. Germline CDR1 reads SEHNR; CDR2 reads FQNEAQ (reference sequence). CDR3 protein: CASSSNLYEQYF. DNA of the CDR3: TGTGCCAGCAGCTCGAACCTCTACGAGCAGTACTTC.

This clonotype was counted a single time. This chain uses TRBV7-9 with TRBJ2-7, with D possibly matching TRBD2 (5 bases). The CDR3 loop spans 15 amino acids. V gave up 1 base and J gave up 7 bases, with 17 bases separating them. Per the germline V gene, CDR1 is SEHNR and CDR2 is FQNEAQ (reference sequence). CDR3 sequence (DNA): TGTGCCAGCAGCTTAGTGGCTGGCCCCCGGGGAGAGCAGTACTTC. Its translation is CASSLVAGPRGEQYF.

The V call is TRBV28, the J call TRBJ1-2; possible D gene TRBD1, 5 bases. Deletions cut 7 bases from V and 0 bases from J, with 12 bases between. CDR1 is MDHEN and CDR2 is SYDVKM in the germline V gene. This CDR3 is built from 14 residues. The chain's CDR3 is CASTMQGSNYGYTF. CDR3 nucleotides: TGTGCCAGCACCATGCAGGGTTCTAACTATGGCTACACCTTC.

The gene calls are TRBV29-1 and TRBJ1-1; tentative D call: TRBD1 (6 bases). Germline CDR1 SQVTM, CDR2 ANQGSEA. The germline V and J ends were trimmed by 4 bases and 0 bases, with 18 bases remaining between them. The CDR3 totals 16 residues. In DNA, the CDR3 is TGCAGCGTTGGGGGGGCAGTTTTCCCCATGAACACTGAAGCTTTCTTT. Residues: CSVGGAVFPMNTEAFF. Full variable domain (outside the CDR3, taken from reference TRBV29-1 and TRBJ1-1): SAVISQKPSRDICQRGTSLTIQCQVDSQVTMMFWYRQQPGQSLTLIATANQGSEATYESGFVIDKFPISRPNLTFSTLTVSNMSPEDSSIYLCSVGGAVFPMNTEAFFGQGTRLTVV.

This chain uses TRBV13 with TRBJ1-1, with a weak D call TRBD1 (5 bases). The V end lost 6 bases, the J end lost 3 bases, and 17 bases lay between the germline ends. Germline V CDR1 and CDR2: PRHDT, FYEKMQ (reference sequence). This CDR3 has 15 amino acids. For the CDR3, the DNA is TGTGCCAGCAGGGTCGAGGGGTCGGGGGACACTGAAGCTTTCTTT. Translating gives CASRVEGSGDTEAFF.

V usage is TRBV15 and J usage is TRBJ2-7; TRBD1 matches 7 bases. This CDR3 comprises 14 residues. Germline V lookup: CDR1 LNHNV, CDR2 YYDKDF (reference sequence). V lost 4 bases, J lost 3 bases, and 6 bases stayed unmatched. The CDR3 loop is CATSTRDSFYEQYF. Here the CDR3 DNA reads TGTGCCACCAGCACCCGGGACAGTTTCTACGAGCAGTACTTC.